This is a list of T cell receptor beta chains from one sample in a study of CD8 T cells in ankylosing spondylitis. Via MiXCR, TCRdb re-called the 5' RACE reads, giving one row per CDR3 protein. The sample has roughly 300,000 distinct CDR3 sequences; roughly 8% are singletons. Sequencing used blood, either unsorted or a sorted T cell fraction (not recorded which). The receptors here all came from a male donor with ankylosing spondylitis. Each CDR3 is given with its conserved first and last residue. Each record gives: D gene, clone size, V gene, J gene, CDR3 protein, CDR3 DNA. A D gene is named only where the DNA matches it firmly. Rows may omit the clone size; those that give it use once, few, many or a size class.

d_gene: NA; abundance: NA; v_gene: TRBV5-5; j_gene: TRBJ2-1; CDR3aa: CASSFGNSAVHEQFF; CDR3nt: TGTGCCAGCAGCTTTGGGAATTCGGCTGTTCATGAGCAGTTCTTC
d_gene: NA; abundance: few; v_gene: TRBV2; j_gene: TRBJ1-4; CDR3aa: CASSPRVTSLTNEKLFF; CDR3nt: TGTGCCAGCAGTCCGAGGGTGACCTCGCTAACTAATGAAAAACTGTTTTTT
d_gene: TRBD1; abundance: few; v_gene: TRBV6-5; j_gene: TRBJ2-5; CDR3aa: CASSYSGTGGVETQYF; CDR3nt: TGTGCCAGCAGTTACTCCGGGACAGGGGGCGTGGAGACCCAGTACTTC
d_gene: TRBD2; abundance: few; v_gene: TRBV11-2; j_gene: TRBJ2-3; CDR3aa: CASSVTAGEGDTQYF; CDR3nt: TGTGCCAGCAGCGTAACAGCGGGAGAGGGGGATACGCAGTATTTT
d_gene: NA; abundance: NA; v_gene: TRBV19; j_gene: TRBJ1-3; CDR3aa: CASSSWGSGNTIYF; CDR3nt: TGTGCCAGTAGTAGCTGGGGCTCTGGAAACACCATATATTTT
d_gene: TRBD2; abundance: NA; v_gene: TRBV24-1; j_gene: TRBJ2-3; CDR3aa: CATSGPSGASTDTQYF; CDR3nt: TGTGCCACCAGTGGTCCTAGCGGAGCTAGCACAGATACGCAGTATTTT
d_gene: NA; abundance: few; v_gene: TRBV11-2; j_gene: TRBJ1-2; CDR3aa: CASTPGEGIGYTF; CDR3nt: TGTGCCAGCACCCCAGGAGAAGGCATTGGCTACACCTTC
d_gene: TRBD2; abundance: few; v_gene: TRBV5-1; j_gene: TRBJ2-5; CDR3aa: CASSLRLAGDGETQYF; CDR3nt: TGCGCCAGCAGCTTGCGACTAGCGGGAGACGGAGAGACCCAGTACTTC
d_gene: TRBD2; abundance: few; v_gene: TRBV11-2; j_gene: TRBJ2-5; CDR3aa: CASSARLAVQETQYF; CDR3nt: TGTGCCAGCAGCGCACGACTAGCGGTACAAGAGACCCAGTACTTC
d_gene: TRBD2; abundance: many; v_gene: TRBV10-3; j_gene: TRBJ2-3; CDR3aa: CAISRTSGLMRGTDTQYF; CDR3nt: TGTGCCATCAGTAGGACTAGCGGACTCATGAGGGGCACAGATACGCAGTATTTT
d_gene: NA; abundance: NA; v_gene: TRBV11-2; j_gene: TRBJ1-1; CDR3aa: CASSLRSDRRYMNTEAFF; CDR3nt: TGTGCCAGCAGCTTGAGGTCGGACAGACGATACATGAACACTGAAGCTTTCTTT
d_gene: TRBD1; abundance: NA; v_gene: TRBV20-1; j_gene: TRBJ1-5; CDR3aa: CSASGQEYSNQPQHF; CDR3nt: TGCAGTGCTAGTGGACAGGAATATAGCAATCAGCCCCAGCATTTT
d_gene: NA; abundance: NA; v_gene: TRBV7-8; j_gene: TRBJ2-5; CDR3aa: CASSLAYETQYF; CDR3nt: TGTGCCAGCAGCTTAGCGTACGAGACCCAGTACTTC
d_gene: NA; abundance: few; v_gene: TRBV2; j_gene: TRBJ2-2; CDR3aa: CASTRATGRTGELFF; CDR3nt: TGTGCCAGCACCCGGGCGACGGGTAGGACCGGGGAGCTGTTTTTT
d_gene: TRBD1; abundance: NA; v_gene: TRBV28; j_gene: TRBJ1-5; CDR3aa: CASSLGTDNQPQHF; CDR3nt: TGTGCCAGCAGTCTCGGGACAGACAATCAGCCCCAGCATTTT
d_gene: NA; abundance: many; v_gene: TRBV6-2/TRBV6-3; j_gene: TRBJ2-7; CDR3aa: CASRYWSSYEQYF; CDR3nt: TGTGCCAGCAGATACTGGAGCTCCTACGAGCAGTACTTC
d_gene: NA; abundance: NA; v_gene: TRBV20-1; j_gene: TRBJ2-7; CDR3aa: CSANVAYEQYF; CDR3nt: TGCAGTGCTAATGTGGCCTACGAGCAGTACTTC
d_gene: NA; abundance: few; v_gene: TRBV28; j_gene: TRBJ2-7; CDR3aa: CASSPPLGGTYEQYF; CDR3nt: TGTGCCAGCAGTCCCCCTCTCGGGGGTACCTACGAGCAGTACTTC
d_gene: NA; abundance: few; v_gene: TRBV12-3/TRBV12-4; j_gene: TRBJ1-2; CDR3aa: CASRPSPDWGYTF; CDR3nt: TGTGCCAGCAGGCCCAGCCCGGATTGGGGCTACACCTTC
d_gene: TRBD1; abundance: many; v_gene: TRBV5-1; j_gene: TRBJ1-2; CDR3aa: CASSLEQGAMYGYTF; CDR3nt: TGCGCCAGCAGCTTGGAACAGGGGGCTATGTACGGCTACACCTTC
d_gene: TRBD2; abundance: many; v_gene: TRBV10-3; j_gene: TRBJ2-3; CDR3aa: CAISEGRYSGSRNTQYF; CDR3nt: TGTGCCATCAGTGAAGGGAGATACAGCGGGAGTCGTAATACGCAGTATTTT
d_gene: TRBD2; abundance: NA; v_gene: TRBV20-1; j_gene: TRBJ2-3; CDR3aa: CSAATSGRDTDTQYF; CDR3nt: TGCAGTGCAGCTACTAGCGGGAGGGACACAGATACGCAGTATTTT
d_gene: TRBD2; abundance: NA; v_gene: TRBV20-1; j_gene: TRBJ2-7; CDR3aa: CSGWREPGYEQYF; CDR3nt: TGCAGCGGGTGGCGGGAGCCGGGCTACGAGCAGTACTTC
d_gene: TRBD2; abundance: NA; v_gene: TRBV20-1; j_gene: TRBJ2-3; CDR3aa: CSASVGGGPGRWDTDTQYF; CDR3nt: TGCAGTGCTAGTGTCGGGGGAGGGCCGGGGCGATGGGACACAGATACGCAGTATTTT
d_gene: TRBD2; abundance: few; v_gene: TRBV20-1; j_gene: TRBJ2-3; CDR3aa: CSARREGWYTDTQYF; CDR3nt: TGCAGTGCTAGGCGGGAGGGGTGGTACACAGATACGCAGTATTTT
d_gene: TRBD2; abundance: NA; v_gene: TRBV7-2; j_gene: TRBJ2-3; CDR3aa: CASRQSSGWVDTQYF; CDR3nt: TGTGCCAGCAGGCAATCTAGCGGCTGGGTGGATACGCAGTATTTT
d_gene: TRBD2; abundance: NA; v_gene: TRBV5-1; j_gene: TRBJ2-5; CDR3aa: CASSSVTQTSGWETQYF; CDR3nt: TGCGCCAGCAGCTCGGTAACTCAGACTAGCGGGTGGGAGACCCAGTACTTC
d_gene: TRBD1; abundance: few; v_gene: TRBV5-1; j_gene: TRBJ2-2; CDR3aa: CASSLDRDSTNTGELFF; CDR3nt: TGCGCCAGCAGCTTGGATAGGGACAGCACGAACACCGGGGAGCTGTTTTTT
d_gene: NA; abundance: NA; v_gene: TRBV3-1; j_gene: TRBJ1-5; CDR3aa: CASSPRQPNGPQHF; CDR3nt: TGTGCCAGCAGCCCCCGACAGCCCAATGGGCCCCAGCATTTT
d_gene: TRBD2; abundance: NA; v_gene: TRBV7-2; j_gene: TRBJ2-2; CDR3aa: CASSLGLLNTGELFF; CDR3nt: TGTGCCAGCAGCTTGGGACTACTAAACACCGGGGAGCTGTTTTTT
d_gene: TRBD2; abundance: few; v_gene: TRBV27; j_gene: TRBJ2-5; CDR3aa: CASKLGRGETQYF; CDR3nt: TGTGCCAGCAAACTGGGGAGGGGAGAGACCCAGTACTTC
d_gene: NA; abundance: NA; v_gene: TRBV29-1; j_gene: TRBJ2-5; CDR3aa: CSVGLNLGEETQYF; CDR3nt: TGCAGCGTTGGGTTAAATTTGGGGGAAGAGACCCAGTACTTC
d_gene: NA; abundance: NA; v_gene: TRBV18; j_gene: TRBJ2-1; CDR3aa: CASSPNAGPQVNEQFF; CDR3nt: TGTGCCAGCTCACCCAATGCGGGACCCCAGGTGAATGAGCAGTTCTTC
d_gene: NA; abundance: many; v_gene: TRBV28; j_gene: TRBJ1-5; CDR3aa: CASNFGGSIQPQHF; CDR3nt: TGTGCCAGCAATTTTGGGGGATCGATTCAGCCCCAGCATTTT
d_gene: TRBD1; abundance: NA; v_gene: TRBV18; j_gene: TRBJ1-6; CDR3aa: CASSVWDRNNSPLHF; CDR3nt: TGTGCCAGCTCAGTATGGGACAGAAATAATTCACCCCTCCACTTT
d_gene: TRBD2; abundance: few; v_gene: TRBV18; j_gene: TRBJ2-5; CDR3aa: CASSSGLGGETQYF; CDR3nt: TGTGCCAGCTCATCGGGACTAGGGGGAGAGACCCAGTACTTC
d_gene: TRBD1; abundance: few; v_gene: TRBV27; j_gene: TRBJ1-2; CDR3aa: CASSSPRTGPGYTF; CDR3nt: TGTGCCAGCAGTTCCCCCCGGACAGGGCCTGGCTACACCTTC
d_gene: NA; abundance: many; v_gene: TRBV12-3/TRBV12-4; j_gene: TRBJ2-2; CDR3aa: CASINAGELFF; CDR3nt: TGTGCCAGCATAAACGCCGGGGAGCTGTTTTTT
d_gene: NA; abundance: NA; v_gene: TRBV10-3; j_gene: TRBJ1-2; CDR3aa: CAISEGGNYGYTF; CDR3nt: TGTGCCATCAGTGAGGGAGGGAACTATGGCTACACCTTC
d_gene: NA; abundance: NA; v_gene: TRBV2; j_gene: TRBJ1-3; CDR3aa: CASTLTGGSGNTIYF; CDR3nt: TGTGCCAGCACCTTGACGGGAGGCTCTGGAAACACCATATATTTT
d_gene: NA; abundance: NA; v_gene: TRBV4-3; j_gene: TRBJ2-1; CDR3aa: CASSQDLLGPNEQFF; CDR3nt: TGCGCCAGCAGCCAAGATTTACTAGGCCCGAATGAGCAGTTCTTC
d_gene: TRBD1; abundance: NA; v_gene: TRBV28; j_gene: TRBJ2-2; CDR3aa: CASVSPGQGVTGELFF; CDR3nt: TGTGCCAGCGTGTCTCCGGGACAGGGGGTTACCGGGGAGCTGTTTTTT
d_gene: NA; abundance: NA; v_gene: TRBV5-1; j_gene: TRBJ2-1; CDR3aa: CASSLGGDYNEQFF; CDR3nt: TGCGCCAGCAGCTTAGGAGGTGACTACAATGAGCAGTTCTTC
d_gene: TRBD2; abundance: NA; v_gene: TRBV7-8; j_gene: TRBJ2-1; CDR3aa: CASSIVRTSGNNELFF; CDR3nt: TGTGCCAGCAGTATAGTCCGGACTAGCGGCAACAATGAGCTGTTCTTC
d_gene: NA; abundance: many; v_gene: TRBV7-9; j_gene: TRBJ1-2; CDR3aa: CASSGTLENYGYTF; CDR3nt: TGTGCCAGCAGCGGCACCTTAGAGAACTATGGCTACACCTTC
d_gene: NA; abundance: NA; v_gene: TRBV2; j_gene: TRBJ2-2; CDR3aa: CASSNRVSTGELFF; CDR3nt: TGTGCCAGCAGTAACCGAGTGAGCACCGGGGAGCTGTTTTTT
d_gene: NA; abundance: many; v_gene: TRBV29-1; j_gene: TRBJ2-7; CDR3aa: CSVIPTGVYEQYF; CDR3nt: TGCAGCGTTATCCCGACAGGTGTGTACGAGCAGTACTTC
d_gene: NA; abundance: few; v_gene: TRBV5-1; j_gene: TRBJ2-1; CDR3aa: CASSQGAGFNEQFF; CDR3nt: TGCGCCAGCAGCCAAGGGGCGGGGTTCAATGAGCAGTTCTTC
d_gene: NA; abundance: few; v_gene: TRBV20-1; j_gene: TRBJ2-7; CDR3aa: CSALRGPLDEQYF; CDR3nt: TGCAGTGCGCTTCGCGGACCCCTCGACGAGCAGTACTTC
d_gene: NA; abundance: many; v_gene: TRBV3-1; j_gene: TRBJ1-2; CDR3aa: CASSHATGVSGYTF; CDR3nt: TGTGCCAGCAGCCATGCTACAGGCGTCTCTGGCTACACCTTC
d_gene: NA; abundance: few; v_gene: TRBV7-2; j_gene: TRBJ2-5; CDR3aa: CASSLAAGSGQETQYF; CDR3nt: TGTGCCAGCAGCTTAGCGGCAGGGAGTGGCCAAGAGACCCAGTACTTC
d_gene: NA; abundance: few; v_gene: TRBV30; j_gene: TRBJ2-6; CDR3aa: CAWSVRRTFFSGANVLTF; CDR3nt: TGTGCCTGGAGTGTACGGAGGACTTTTTTTTCTGGGGCCAACGTCCTGACTTTC
d_gene: TRBD1; abundance: NA; v_gene: TRBV9; j_gene: TRBJ1-6; CDR3aa: CASSVGTGRSSYNSPLHF; CDR3nt: TGTGCCAGCAGCGTAGGGACAGGCCGGAGCTCCTATAATTCACCCCTCCACTTT
d_gene: NA; abundance: few; v_gene: TRBV20-1; j_gene: TRBJ2-7; CDR3aa: CSASSTYEQYF; CDR3nt: TGCAGTGCTAGTTCTACCTACGAGCAGTACTTC
d_gene: NA; abundance: few; v_gene: TRBV15; j_gene: TRBJ2-7; CDR3aa: CATRKAPYEQYF; CDR3nt: TGTGCCACCAGGAAAGCCCCCTACGAGCAGTACTTC
d_gene: NA; abundance: NA; v_gene: TRBV4-1; j_gene: TRBJ2-1; CDR3aa: CASSRLGIESYNEQFF; CDR3nt: TGCGCCAGCAGCCGGCTGGGAATAGAATCCTACAATGAGCAGTTCTTC
d_gene: TRBD1; abundance: few; v_gene: TRBV29-1; j_gene: TRBJ1-5; CDR3aa: CSVGTGTGSQPQHF; CDR3nt: TGCAGCGTTGGAACCGGGACAGGGAGTCAGCCCCAGCATTTT
d_gene: TRBD2; abundance: few; v_gene: TRBV4-3; j_gene: TRBJ2-3; CDR3aa: CASSPWTSGSPADTQYF; CDR3nt: TGCGCCAGCAGCCCGTGGACTAGCGGGAGTCCCGCAGATACGCAGTATTTT
d_gene: NA; abundance: NA; v_gene: TRBV6-2/TRBV6-3; j_gene: TRBJ2-7; CDR3aa: CASSYSKTWEQYF; CDR3nt: TGTGCCAGCAGTTACTCGAAAACTTGGGAGCAGTACTTC
d_gene: TRBD1; abundance: NA; v_gene: TRBV7-9; j_gene: TRBJ1-2; CDR3aa: CASSPKRGLGYTF; CDR3nt: TGTGCCAGCAGCCCGAAGAGGGGGCTAGGCTACACCTTC